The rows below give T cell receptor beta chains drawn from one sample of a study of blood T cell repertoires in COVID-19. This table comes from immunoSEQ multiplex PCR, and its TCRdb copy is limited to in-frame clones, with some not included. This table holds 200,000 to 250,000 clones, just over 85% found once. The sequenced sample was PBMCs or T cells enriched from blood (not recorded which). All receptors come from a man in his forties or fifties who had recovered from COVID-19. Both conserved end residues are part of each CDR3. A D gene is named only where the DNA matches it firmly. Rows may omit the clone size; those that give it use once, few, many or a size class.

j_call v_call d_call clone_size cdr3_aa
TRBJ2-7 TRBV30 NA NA CAWRAASSYEQYF
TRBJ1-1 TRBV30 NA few CAWSGQGNTEAFF
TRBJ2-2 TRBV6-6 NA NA CASSPGQEARGGTGELFF
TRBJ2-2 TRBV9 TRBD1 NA CASSSRPGTGGIGELFF
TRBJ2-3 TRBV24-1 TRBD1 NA CATSDSGTGATDTQYF
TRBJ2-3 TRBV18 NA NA CASSPWTDSGLPRDTQYF
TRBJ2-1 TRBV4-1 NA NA CASSQWGPFDGEQFF
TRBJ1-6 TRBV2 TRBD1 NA CASSWDSYNSPLHF
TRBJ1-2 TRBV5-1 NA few CASSLGERRTEGWGYTF
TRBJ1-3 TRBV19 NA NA CASTGHIGNTIYF
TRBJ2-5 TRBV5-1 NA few CASNDLQETQYF
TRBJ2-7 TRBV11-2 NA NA CASSSGSYEQYF